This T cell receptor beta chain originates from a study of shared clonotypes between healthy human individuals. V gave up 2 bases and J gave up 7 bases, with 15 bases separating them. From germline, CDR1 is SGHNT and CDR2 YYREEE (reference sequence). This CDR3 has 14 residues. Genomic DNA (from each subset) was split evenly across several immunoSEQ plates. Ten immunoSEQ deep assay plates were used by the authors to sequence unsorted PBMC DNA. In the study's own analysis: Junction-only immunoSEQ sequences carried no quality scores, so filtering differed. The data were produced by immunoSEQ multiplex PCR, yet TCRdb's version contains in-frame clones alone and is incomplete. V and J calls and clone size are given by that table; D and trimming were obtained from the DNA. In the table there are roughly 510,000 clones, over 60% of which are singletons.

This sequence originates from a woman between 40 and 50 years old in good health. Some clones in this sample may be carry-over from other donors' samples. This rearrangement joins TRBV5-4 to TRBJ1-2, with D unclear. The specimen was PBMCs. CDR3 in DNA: TGTGCCAGCAGCTTCGAGGTTACCTTGGCTGGCTACACCTTC. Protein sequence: CASSFEVTLAGYTF.